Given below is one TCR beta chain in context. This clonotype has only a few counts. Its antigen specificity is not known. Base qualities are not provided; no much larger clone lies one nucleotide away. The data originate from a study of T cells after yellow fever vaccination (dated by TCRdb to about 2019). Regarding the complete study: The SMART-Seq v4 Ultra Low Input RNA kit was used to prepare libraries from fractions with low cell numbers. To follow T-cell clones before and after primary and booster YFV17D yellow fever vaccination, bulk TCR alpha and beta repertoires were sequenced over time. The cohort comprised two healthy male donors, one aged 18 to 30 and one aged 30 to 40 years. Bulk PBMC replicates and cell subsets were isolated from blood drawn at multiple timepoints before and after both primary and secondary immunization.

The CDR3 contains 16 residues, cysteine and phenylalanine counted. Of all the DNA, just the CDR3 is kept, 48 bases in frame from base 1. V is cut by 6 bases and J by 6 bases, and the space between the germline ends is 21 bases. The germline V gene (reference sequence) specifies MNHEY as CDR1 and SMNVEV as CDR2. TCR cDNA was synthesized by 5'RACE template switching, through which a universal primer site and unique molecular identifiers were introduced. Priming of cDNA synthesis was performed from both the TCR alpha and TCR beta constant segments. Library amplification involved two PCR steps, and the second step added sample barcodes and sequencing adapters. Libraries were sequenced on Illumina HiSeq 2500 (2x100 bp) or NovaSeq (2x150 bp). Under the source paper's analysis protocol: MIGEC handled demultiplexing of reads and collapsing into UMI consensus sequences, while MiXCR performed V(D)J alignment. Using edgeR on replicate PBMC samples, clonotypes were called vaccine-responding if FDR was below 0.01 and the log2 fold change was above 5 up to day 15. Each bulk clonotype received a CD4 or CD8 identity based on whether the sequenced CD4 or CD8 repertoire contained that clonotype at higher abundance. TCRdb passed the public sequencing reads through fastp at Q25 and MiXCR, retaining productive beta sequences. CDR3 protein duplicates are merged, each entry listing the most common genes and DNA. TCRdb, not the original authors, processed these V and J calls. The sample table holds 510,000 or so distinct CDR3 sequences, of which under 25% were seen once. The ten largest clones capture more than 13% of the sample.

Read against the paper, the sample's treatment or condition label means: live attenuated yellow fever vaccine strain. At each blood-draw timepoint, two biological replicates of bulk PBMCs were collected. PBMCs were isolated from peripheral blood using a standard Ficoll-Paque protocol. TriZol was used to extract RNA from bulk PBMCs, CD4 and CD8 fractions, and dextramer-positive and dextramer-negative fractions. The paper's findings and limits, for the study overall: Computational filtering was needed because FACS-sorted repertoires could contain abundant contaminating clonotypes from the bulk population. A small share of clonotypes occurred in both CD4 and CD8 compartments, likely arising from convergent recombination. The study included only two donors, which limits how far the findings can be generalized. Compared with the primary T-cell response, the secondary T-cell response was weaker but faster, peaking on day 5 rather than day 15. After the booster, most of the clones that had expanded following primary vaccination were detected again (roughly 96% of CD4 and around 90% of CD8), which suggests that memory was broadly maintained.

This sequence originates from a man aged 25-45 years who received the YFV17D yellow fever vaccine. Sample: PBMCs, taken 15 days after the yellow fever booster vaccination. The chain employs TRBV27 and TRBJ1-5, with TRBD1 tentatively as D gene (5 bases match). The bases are TGTGCCAGCAGCGCCGGGACCGGAGGCGGTGGTCAGCCCCAGCATTTT. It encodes CASSAGTGGGGQPQHF.